This T cell receptor (beta chain) is from a study of monozygotic twins with inflammatory bowel disease. Whole blood supplied total RNA, and T cells were not sorted. The study's findings and limits: For IBD patients, clonotypes shared with others were fewer than for healthy twins, especially with disease activity.

Amplification of TCRalpha and TCRbeta cDNA involved two nested PCRs that ran for approximately 17 and 9 cycles. TCRdb re-called the 5' RACE reads, yielding one record per CDR3 amino acid sequence without DNA. Here the sample table reports some 300,000 distinct CDR3 sequences. In regard to this clonotype: The antigen remains unidentified.

CDR1 is DFQATT and CDR2 is SNEGSKA in the germline V gene (reference sequence). The CDR3 spans 13 residues. The origin of this receptor is a human donor with ulcerative colitis or Crohn's disease, or a healthy co-twin of an affected twin (not recorded which). Sequencing input: blood. The chain couples TRBV20-1 to TRBJ2-1; there is no DNA to check the TCRdb D call of TRBD2. The CDR3 protein is CSEGRGGVNEQFF.